Following are 3 T cell receptor beta chains from one sample sequenced in a study of regulatory T cells in long-lasting Graves disease. Combining iRepertoire HTBI primers with Arm-PCR of CDR3 regions, the authors built TCR beta libraries. TCRdb used MiXCR to reprocess the multiplex PCR reads, holding one entry per CDR3 protein. The sample includes approximately 500,000 distinct CDR3 sequences, roughly 21% of them seen just once. Time point in this sample: persistent/refractory GD, antithyroid drugs over 5 years with positive TRAb. Scientists built the TCR library using RNA that was extracted from PBMCs. The sequencing here drew on peripheral blood mononuclear cells (PBMCs), taken when the disease was refractory, from a patient treated with antithyroid drugs. The source is a female donor with Graves disease.

This clonotype was observed a handful of times. The chain recombines TRBV19 with TRBJ1-2; unclear D gene. The CDR3 consists of 16 residues. The germline CDR1 and CDR2 sequences are LNHDA and SQIVND (reference sequence). V lost 2 bases and J lost 4, with 17 bases in between. CDR3 sequence reads: CASSITSGPGRYGYTF. In DNA form, the CDR3 reads TGTGCCAGTAGTATAACTTCGGGCCCCGGCCGCTATGGCTACACCTTC. Supplemented by reference TRBV19 and TRBJ1-2, the full variable domain reads DGGITQSPKYLFRKEGQNVTLSCEQNLNHDAMYWYRQDPGQGLRLIYYSQIVNDFQKGDIAEGYSVSREKKESFPLTVTSAQKNPTAFYLCASSITSGPGRYGYTFGSGTRLTVV.

The table lists this clonotype with many counts. Here the CDR3 reads CASSYAGGLQETQYF. CDR3 DNA sequence: TGTGCCAGCAGTTACGCGGGGGGGCTTCAGGAGACCCAGTACTTC. The chain is built from TRBV6-5 and TRBJ2-5; TRBD2 agrees at 9 bases. Germline V gene data show CDR1 as MNHEY and CDR2 as SVGAGI. J gave up 5 bases and V 2 bases, and 6 bases lay outside the gene matches. This CDR3 has 15 residues.

The sample holds many counts of this clonotype. This chain uses TRBV2 with TRBJ1-1; D unclear. Germline V gene sequence: CDR1 SNHLY, CDR2 FYNNEI. There are 15 residues in the CDR3. V was clipped by 4 bases and J by 0 bases, with 12 bases between them. CDR3 loop: CASSGAAPMNTEAFF. The CDR3 nucleotides are TGTGCCAGCAGTGGGGCAGCCCCCATGAACACTGAAGCTTTCTTT. The full variable domain, completed using reference TRBV2 and TRBJ1-1, is EPEVTQTPSHQVTQMGQEVILRCVPISNHLYFYWYRQILGQKVEFLVSFYNNEISEKSEIFDDQFSVERPDGSNFTLKIRSTKLEDSAMYFCASSGAAPMNTEAFFGQGTRLTVV.